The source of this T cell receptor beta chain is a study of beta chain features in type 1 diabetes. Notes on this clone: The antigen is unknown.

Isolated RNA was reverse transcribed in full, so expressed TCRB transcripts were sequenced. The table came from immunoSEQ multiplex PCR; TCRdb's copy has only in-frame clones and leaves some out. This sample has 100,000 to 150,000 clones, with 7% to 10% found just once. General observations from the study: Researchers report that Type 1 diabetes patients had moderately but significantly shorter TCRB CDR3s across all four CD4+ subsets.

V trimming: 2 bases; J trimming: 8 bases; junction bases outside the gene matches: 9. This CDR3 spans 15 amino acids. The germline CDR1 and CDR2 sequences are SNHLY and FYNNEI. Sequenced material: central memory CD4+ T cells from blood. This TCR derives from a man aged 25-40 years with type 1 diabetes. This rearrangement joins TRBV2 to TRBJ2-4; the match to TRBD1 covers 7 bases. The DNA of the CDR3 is TGTGCCAGCAGTGAATCTCGGGACAGACGATACATTCAGTACTTC. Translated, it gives CASSESRDRRYIQYF.